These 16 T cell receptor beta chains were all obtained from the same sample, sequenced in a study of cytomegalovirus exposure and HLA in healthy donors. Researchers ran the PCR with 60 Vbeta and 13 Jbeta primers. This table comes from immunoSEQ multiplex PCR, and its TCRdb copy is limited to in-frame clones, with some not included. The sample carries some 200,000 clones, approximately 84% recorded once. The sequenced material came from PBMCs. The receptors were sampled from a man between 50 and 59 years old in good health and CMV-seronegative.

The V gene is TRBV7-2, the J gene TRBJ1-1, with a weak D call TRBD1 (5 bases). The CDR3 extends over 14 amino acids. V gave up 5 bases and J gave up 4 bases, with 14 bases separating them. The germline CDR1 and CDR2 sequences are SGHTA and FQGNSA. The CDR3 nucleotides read TGTGCCAGCAGCCTGGCTGTGGGGGGCACTGAAGCTTTCTTT. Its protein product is CASSLAVGGTEAFF.

The CDR3 loop is CASSSSGYEQYF. The CDR3 DNA is TGTGCCAGCAGCTCCTCAGGCTACGAGCAGTACTTC. The rearrangement joins TRBV5-6 to TRBJ2-7; no definite D call. V dropped 3 bases and J dropped 3 bases, with 7 bases sitting between them. Germline CDR1 reads SGHDT; CDR2 reads YYEEEE. The CDR3 is 12 residues long.

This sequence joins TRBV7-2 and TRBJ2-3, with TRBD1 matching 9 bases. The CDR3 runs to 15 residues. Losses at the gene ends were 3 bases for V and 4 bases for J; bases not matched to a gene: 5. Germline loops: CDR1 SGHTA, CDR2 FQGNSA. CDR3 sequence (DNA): TGTGCCAGCAGCTTTTCCGGGACAGGGTCAGATACGCAGTATTTT. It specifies CASSFSGTGSDTQYF.

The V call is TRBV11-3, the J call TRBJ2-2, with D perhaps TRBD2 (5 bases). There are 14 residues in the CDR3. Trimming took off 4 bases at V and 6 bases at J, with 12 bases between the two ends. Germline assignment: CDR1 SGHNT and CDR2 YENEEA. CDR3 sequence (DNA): TGTGCCAGCAGCTCTCGGGGTATCGCCGGGGAGCTGTTTTTT. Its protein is CASSSRGIAGELFF.

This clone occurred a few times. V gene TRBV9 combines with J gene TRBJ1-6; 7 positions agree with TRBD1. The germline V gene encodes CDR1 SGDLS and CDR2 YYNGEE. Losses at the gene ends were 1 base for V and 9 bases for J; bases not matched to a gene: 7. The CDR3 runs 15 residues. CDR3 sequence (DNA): TGTGCCAGCAGCGTAAATTGGTCAGGGGGTTCACCCCTCCACTTT. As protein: CASSVNWSGGSPLHF.

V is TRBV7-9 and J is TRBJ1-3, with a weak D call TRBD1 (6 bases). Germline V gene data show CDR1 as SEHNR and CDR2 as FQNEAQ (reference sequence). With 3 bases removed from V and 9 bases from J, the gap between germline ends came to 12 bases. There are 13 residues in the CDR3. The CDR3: CASSFKTGGTIYF. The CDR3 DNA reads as TGTGCCAGCAGCTTTAAGACAGGCGGCACCATATATTTT.

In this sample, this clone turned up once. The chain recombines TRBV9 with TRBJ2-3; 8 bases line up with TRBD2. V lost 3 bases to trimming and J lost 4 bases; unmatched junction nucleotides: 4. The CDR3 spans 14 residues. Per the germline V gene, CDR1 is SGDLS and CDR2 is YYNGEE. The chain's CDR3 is CASSALGGADTQYF. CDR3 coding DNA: TGTGCCAGCAGCGCCCTCGGGGGGGCAGATACGCAGTATTTT. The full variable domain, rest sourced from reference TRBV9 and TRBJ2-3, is DSGVTQTPKHLITATGQRVTLRCSPRSGDLSVYWYQQSLDQGLQFLIQYYNGEERAKGNILERFSAQQFPDLHSELNLSSLELGDSALYFCASSALGGADTQYFGPGTRLTVL.

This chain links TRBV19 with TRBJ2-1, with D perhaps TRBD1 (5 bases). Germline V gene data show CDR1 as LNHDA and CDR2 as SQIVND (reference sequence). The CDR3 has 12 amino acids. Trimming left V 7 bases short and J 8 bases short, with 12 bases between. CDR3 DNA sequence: TGTGCCAGTAAAACAGGATTTGATGAGCAGTTCTTC. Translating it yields CASKTGFDEQFF. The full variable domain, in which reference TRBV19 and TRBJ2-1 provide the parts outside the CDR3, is DGGITQSPKYLFRKEGQNVTLSCEQNLNHDAMYWYRQDPGQGLRLIYYSQIVNDFQKGDIAEGYSVSREKKESFPLTVTSAQKNPTAFYLCASKTGFDEQFFGPGTRLTVL.

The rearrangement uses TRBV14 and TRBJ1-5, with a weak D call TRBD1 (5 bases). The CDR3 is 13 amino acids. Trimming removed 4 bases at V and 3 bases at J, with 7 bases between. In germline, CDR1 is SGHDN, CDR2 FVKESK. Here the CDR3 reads CASSRGLNQPQHF. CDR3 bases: TGTGCCAGCAGCCGGGGACTCAATCAGCCCCAGCATTTT. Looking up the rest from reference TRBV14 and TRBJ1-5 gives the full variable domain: EAGVTQFPSHSVIEKGQTVTLRCDPISGHDNLYWYRRVMGKEIKFLLHFVKESKQDESGMPNNRFLAERTGGTYSTLKVQPAELEDSGVYFCASSRGLNQPQHFGDGTRLSIL.

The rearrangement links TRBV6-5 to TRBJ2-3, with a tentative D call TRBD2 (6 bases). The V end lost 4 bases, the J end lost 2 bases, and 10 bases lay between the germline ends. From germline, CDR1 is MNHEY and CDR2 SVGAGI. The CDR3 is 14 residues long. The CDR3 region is CASSSPGDTDTQYF. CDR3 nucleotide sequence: TGTGCCAGCAGTTCCCCGGGGGACACAGATACGCAGTATTTT.

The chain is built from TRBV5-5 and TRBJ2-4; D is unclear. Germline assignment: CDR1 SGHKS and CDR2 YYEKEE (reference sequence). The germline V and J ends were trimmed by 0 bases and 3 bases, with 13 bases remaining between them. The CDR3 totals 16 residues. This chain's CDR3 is CASSLAVFSGKNIQYF. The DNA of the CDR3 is TGTGCCAGCAGCTTGGCTGTCTTTTCGGGCAAAAACATTCAGTACTTC. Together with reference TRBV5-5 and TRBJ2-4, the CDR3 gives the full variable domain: DAGVTQSPTHLIKTRGQQVTLRCSPISGHKSVSWYQQVLGQGPQFIFQYYEKEERGRGNFPDRFSARQFPNYSSELNVNALLLGDSALYLCASSLAVFSGKNIQYFGAGTRLSVL.

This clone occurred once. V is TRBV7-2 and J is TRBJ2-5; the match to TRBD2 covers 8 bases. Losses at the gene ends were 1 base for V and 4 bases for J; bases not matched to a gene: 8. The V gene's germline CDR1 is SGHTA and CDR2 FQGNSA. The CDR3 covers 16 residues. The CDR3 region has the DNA TGTGCCAGCAGCTTAGTTCCGAGCGGGGGAGGAGAGACCCAGTACTTC. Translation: CASSLVPSGGGETQYF.

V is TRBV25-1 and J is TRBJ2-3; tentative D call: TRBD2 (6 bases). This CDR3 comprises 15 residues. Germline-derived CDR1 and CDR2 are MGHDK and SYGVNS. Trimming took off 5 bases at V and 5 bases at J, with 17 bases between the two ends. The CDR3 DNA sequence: TGTGCCAGCAGTCGCGGGGCCCAAAACTTAGATACGCAGTATTTT. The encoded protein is CASSRGAQNLDTQYF.

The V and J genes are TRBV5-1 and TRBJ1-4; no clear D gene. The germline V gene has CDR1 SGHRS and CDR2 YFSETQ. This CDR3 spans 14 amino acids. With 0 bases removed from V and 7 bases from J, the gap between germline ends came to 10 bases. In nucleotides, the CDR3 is TGCGCCAGCAGCTTGGGCGGGAGCGGTGAAAAACTGTTTTTT. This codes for CASSLGGSGEKLFF.

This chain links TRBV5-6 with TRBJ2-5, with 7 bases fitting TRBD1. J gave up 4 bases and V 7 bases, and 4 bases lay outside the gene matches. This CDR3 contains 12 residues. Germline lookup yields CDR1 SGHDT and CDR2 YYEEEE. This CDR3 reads CASDRDGETQYF. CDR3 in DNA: TGTGCCAGCGACAGGGACGGAGAGACCCAGTACTTC.

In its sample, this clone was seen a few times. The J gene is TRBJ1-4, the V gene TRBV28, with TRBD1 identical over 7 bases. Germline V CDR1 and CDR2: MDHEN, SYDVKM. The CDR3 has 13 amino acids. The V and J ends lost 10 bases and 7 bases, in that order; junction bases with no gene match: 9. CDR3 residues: CATETGEVEKLFF. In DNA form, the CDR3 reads TGTGCCACCGAAACAGGGGAGGTTGAAAAACTGTTTTTT. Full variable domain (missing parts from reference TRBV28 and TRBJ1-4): DVKVTQSSRYLVKRTGEKVFLECVQDMDHENMFWYRQDPGLGLRLIYFSYDVKMKEKGDIPEGYSVSREKKERFSLILESASTNQTSMYLCATETGEVEKLFFGSGTQLSVL.